The source of this TCR beta chain is a study of blood T cell repertoires in COVID-19 (dated by TCRdb to the early 2020s). Regarding the complete study: The collaborator samples originated in the United States, Italy and Spain and spanned the acute and convalescent phases of COVID-19. The material from the prospective study consisted of cDNA or gDNA derived from T cells, B-cell-depleted T cells, or PBMCs. Deeply sampled blood TCRbeta repertoires from subjects exposed to, actively infected with, or recovered from COVID-19 were included in the dataset. The repertoires were released in a freely available public database meant as a resource for research on the immune response to SARS-CoV-2. The samples were drawn from two sources: the first 160 participants of the ongoing ImmuneRACE study, and 1,000 to 1,500 subjects contributed by 6 global collaborators. Sample metadata almost always included a de-identified subject ID, COVID-19 status, age in years and sex. Where available, HLA class I and class II types were taken from metadata supplied by the sample provider and were not determined by assay-based typing.

Each collaborating institution followed its own protocols to collect whole blood in K2EDTA tubes. Collaborator samples were shipped for TCRbeta analysis as frozen whole blood, isolated PBMCs, or DNA extracted from either sample type. The CDR3 starts with the cysteine, ends with the phenylalanine, and has 14 residues. The CDR3 DNA has 42 bases and is translated from base 1. Per the germline V gene (reference sequence), LNHDA is the CDR1 and SQIVND is the CDR2. V is cut by 4 bases and J by 2 bases, and the space between the germline ends is 9 bases. TCRbeta CDR3 regions were amplified from genomic DNA using the immunoSEQ Assay, a bias-controlled multiplex PCR. Per the original workflow: The number of nucleated cells in each sample was estimated from the amplification of reference gene primers within the assay. Sequence reads were collapsed and filtered to measure the absolute abundance of every unique TCRbeta CDR3 rearrangement. For each sample, productive Simpson clonality was calculated as the square root of Simpson's diversity index across productive rearrangements. Sourced from immuneACCESS, this table was stored by TCRdb with only in-frame sequences that have V and J called. A share of the clones is absent; for the studies checked, an unresolved V gene accounts for under half, and the remainder has no known explanation. D and trimming were read from the DNA, whereas the V and J calls and clone size are those reported in that table. The sample table holds approximately 92,000 clones, of which 75% to 85% were seen once. The ten largest clones add up to about 4.3% of the sample.

Regarding this clone: Its antigen remains unidentified. One base away there is no much larger clone; base qualities are not given.

Results and caveats for the whole study, not just this receptor: Clinical and demographic metadata were provided uncurated, with the amount varying by source and participant.

This receptor was identified in a man aged 60 to 75 with acute or convalescent COVID-19. The chain joins TRBV19 to TRBJ1-5; the D gene lacks a confident call. Input material: peripheral blood. The nucleotide sequence reads as follows: TGTGCCAGTAGTAAAGGGAGTGGCAATCAGCCCCAGCATTTT. This yields the protein CASSKGSGNQPQHF.